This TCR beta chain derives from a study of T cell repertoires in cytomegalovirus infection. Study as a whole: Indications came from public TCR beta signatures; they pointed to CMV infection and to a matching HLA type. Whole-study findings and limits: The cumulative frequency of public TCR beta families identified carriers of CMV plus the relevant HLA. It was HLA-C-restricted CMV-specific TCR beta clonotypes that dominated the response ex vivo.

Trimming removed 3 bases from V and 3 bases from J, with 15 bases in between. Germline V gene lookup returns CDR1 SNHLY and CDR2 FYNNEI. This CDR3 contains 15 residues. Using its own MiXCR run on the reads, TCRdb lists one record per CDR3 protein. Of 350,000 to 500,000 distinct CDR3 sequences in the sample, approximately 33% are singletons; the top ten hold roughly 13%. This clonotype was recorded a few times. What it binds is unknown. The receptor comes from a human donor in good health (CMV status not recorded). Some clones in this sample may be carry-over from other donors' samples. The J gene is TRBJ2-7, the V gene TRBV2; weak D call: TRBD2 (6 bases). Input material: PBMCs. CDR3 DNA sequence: TGTGCCAGCAGTGAGGGGGGACCTGGGATCTACGAGCAGTACTTC. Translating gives CASSEGGPGIYEQYF.